This TCR beta chain was recorded in a study of blood T cell repertoires in COVID-19. V was pared by 0 bases and J by 5 bases, with 7 bases between. Germline V lookup: CDR1 LGHNA, CDR2 YSLEER. The CDR3 runs 14 residues. Assay: immunoSEQ multiplex PCR; the TCRdb copy retains only in-frame clones and omits some. The sample contains 100,000 to 150,000 clones, roughly 84% of which appear only once. Sequencing was carried out using peripheral blood. The clonotype comes from a woman aged 80 or over with acute or convalescent COVID-19. The chain combines TRBV4-3 with TRBJ2-2; D not resolved. The CDR3 DNA reads as TGCGCCAGCAGCCAAGAGCCAGCGACCGGGGAGCTGTTTTTT. Amino acid sequence: CASSQEPATGELFF.